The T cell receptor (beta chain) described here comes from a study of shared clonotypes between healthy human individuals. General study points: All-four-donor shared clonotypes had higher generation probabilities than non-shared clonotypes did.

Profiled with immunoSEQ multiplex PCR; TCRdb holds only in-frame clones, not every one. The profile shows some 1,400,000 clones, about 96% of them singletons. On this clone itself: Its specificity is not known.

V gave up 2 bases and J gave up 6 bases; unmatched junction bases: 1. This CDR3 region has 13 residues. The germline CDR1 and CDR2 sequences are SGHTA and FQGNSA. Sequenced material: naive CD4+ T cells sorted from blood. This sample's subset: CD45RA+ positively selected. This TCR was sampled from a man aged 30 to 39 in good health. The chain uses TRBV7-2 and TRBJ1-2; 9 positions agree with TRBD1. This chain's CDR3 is CASSLRQGDGYTF. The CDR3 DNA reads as TGTGCCAGCAGCTTAAGACAGGGGGATGGCTACACCTTC.